This TCR beta chain was identified during a study of T cell responses to AZD1222 COVID-19 vaccine. Regarding the study as a whole: Possibly, clonal diversity was underestimated; donors were largely white British and included more females. Repertoire collection took place solely once the T cell response had peaked. Once two AZD1222 doses were given, Spike-specific TCR breadth and depth went up. Baseline serology detected seropositivity in only a handful of AZD1222 recipients.

Clones were sequenced by immunoSEQ multiplex PCR, and TCRdb holds only the in-frame ones, with some missing. The sample records 100,000 or so clones, 88% being singletons. Details on this clone: Its specificity is unknown.

V lost 5 bases and J lost 6, with 22 bases in between. CDR1 is MNHEY and CDR2 is SVGEGT in the germline V gene. CDR3 length: 16 residues. The receptor comes from an adult in good health. The sequencing used peripheral blood, collected on day 0 of AZD1222 vaccination. The genes are TRBV6-2 or TRBV6-3 and TRBJ1-1; possible D gene TRBD1, 5 bases. CDR3 sequence: CASSNYPGLKKSEAFF. The CDR3 bases are TGTGCCAGCAGTAACTATCCGGGACTCAAAAAGTCTGAAGCTTTCTTT.